These 23 T cell receptor beta chains share one sample of origin, sequenced in a study of PD-L1 blockade in urothelial cancer. Clones were read by immunoSEQ multiplex PCR, and TCRdb kept only the in-frame ones, dropping some. The table lists 45,000 or so clones, 80% to 85% of them singletons, with roughly 1.8% in the top ten. As for time point: pretreatment peripheral blood. The sample here was PBMCs, taken around atezolizumab (anti-PD-L1) treatment. These receptors were obtained from a man in his fifties or sixties with urothelial cancer.

The chain combines TRBV6-1 with TRBJ2-4; D not resolved. The CDR3 sequence is 12 residues long. Trimming took 4 bases from V and 5 from J, leaving 6 bases between them. Per the germline V gene, CDR1 is MNHNS and CDR2 is SASEGT. The CDR3 DNA is TGTGCCAGCAGTGTGTTCGAAAACATTCAGTACTTC. Translation gives CASSVFENIQYF.

The chain has TRBV28 and TRBJ1-6; D not resolved. The CDR3 contains 16 residues. Trimming removed 2 bases at V and 9 bases at J, with 17 bases between. Germline V CDR1 and CDR2: MDHEN, SYDVKM. CDR3 sequence reads: CASSLIERVFSSPLHF. The CDR3 nucleotides are TGTGCCAGCAGTTTAATTGAGCGGGTATTTTCTTCACCCCTCCACTTT.

The chain joins TRBV7-2 to TRBJ1-6, with 10 bases identical to TRBD1. Trimming cost V 5 bases and J 7 bases; bases outside gene matches: 2. The CDR3 loop spans 14 amino acids. Looked up from germline, CDR1 is SGHTA and CDR2 is FQGNSA. DNA for the CDR3: TGTGCCAGCAGCACGGACAGGGGGAATTCACCCCTCCACTTT. Translation gives CASSTDRGNSPLHF.

The chain carries TRBV6-1 and TRBJ2-2; tentative D call: TRBD1 (5 bases). Trimming took 3 bases from V and 6 from J, leaving 17 bases between them. Germline CDR1 reads MNHNS; CDR2 reads SASEGT. The CDR3 covers 16 residues. The DNA of the CDR3 is TGTGCCAGCAGTGAGTCAGGGCACCGCCCAGCCGGGGAGCTGTTTTTT. This gives the protein CASSESGHRPAGELFF.

The genes are TRBV28 and TRBJ1-5, with 11 bases matching TRBD1. V shed 6 bases and J 5 bases; nucleotides not matched to a gene: 3. This CDR3 has 14 residues. Per germline, CDR1 MDHEN and CDR2 SYDVKM. As DNA, the CDR3 is TGTGCCAGCAGGGAGGGACAGGGGGATCAGCCCCAGCATTTT. Protein: CASREGQGDQPQHF.

V and J are TRBV27 and TRBJ2-7; tentatively, D is TRBD1 (5 bases). V lost 3 bases to trimming and J lost 2 bases, with 11 bases between them. Germline CDR1 reads MNHEY; CDR2 reads SMNVEV (reference sequence). CDR3 length equals 14 residues. CDR3 in DNA: TGTGCCAGCAGTTTGCCAGGGCGAACCTACGAGCAGTACTTC. It specifies CASSLPGRTYEQYF.

The rearrangement joins TRBV6-4 to TRBJ2-3; 12 bases match TRBD2. The CDR3 contains 16 residues. Germline CDR1 is MRHNA and CDR2 is SNTAGT. With 3 bases clipped from V and 0 bases from J, the junction kept 1 base outside the gene matches. CDR3 sequence (DNA): TGTGCCAGCAGTGAGGGGACTAGCGGGAGCACAGATACGCAGTATTTT. This sequence encodes CASSEGTSGSTDTQYF.

The chain's CDR3 is CASSEIRQGLGYTF. In DNA form, the CDR3 reads TGTGCCAGCAGTGAAATTCGTCAGGGTTTAGGCTACACCTTC. The rearrangement links TRBV2 to TRBJ1-2; possible D gene TRBD1, 5 bases. V was clipped by 2 bases and J by 8 bases, with 15 bases between them. The germline CDR1 and CDR2 sequences are SNHLY and FYNNEI. CDR3 size: 14 residues.

The J gene is TRBJ1-5, the V gene TRBV28, with 9 nucleotides matching TRBD1. Germline V gene data show CDR1 as MDHEN and CDR2 as SYDVKM. The CDR3 is 15 residues long. V gave up 4 bases and J gave up 4 bases; unmatched junction bases: 5. CDR3: CASSSQGAGNQPQHF. The CDR3 region has the DNA TGTGCCAGCAGTTCACAGGGGGCGGGGAATCAGCCCCAGCATTTT.

The chain has TRBV5-5 and TRBJ2-6; possible D gene TRBD2, 6 bases. This CDR3 spans 17 amino acids. Germline CDR1 and CDR2: SGHKS and YYEKEE (reference sequence). V lost 1 base and J lost 2, with 13 bases in between. This chain's CDR3 is CASSLTPGEAGANVLTF. The CDR3, as DNA: TGTGCCAGCAGCTTGACCCCCGGGGAGGCTGGGGCCAACGTCCTGACTTTC.

The chain links TRBV6-6 to TRBJ2-3, with D unclear. Germline V gene lookup returns CDR1 MNHNY and CDR2 SVGAGI (reference sequence). CDR3 length: 12 amino acids. The V end was cut by 5 bases, the J end by 5 bases, with 8 bases between. The CDR3 loop is CASSRLKDTQYF. CDR3 coding DNA: TGTGCCAGCAGTCGTCTTAAAGATACGCAGTATTTT.

This chain connects TRBV2 to TRBJ2-4, with D tentatively TRBD2 (6 bases). The CDR3 is 14 residues long. The V and J ends lost 4 bases and 6 bases respectively, with 13 bases between them. Germline V gives CDR1 SNHLY, CDR2 FYNNEI. Written as DNA, the CDR3 is TGTGCCAGCAGTGGTTCGGGAGCGGTAAACATTCAGTACTTC. This encodes CASSGSGAVNIQYF.

This clone has only a few counts. This chain uses TRBV6-5 with TRBJ2-2, with D possibly matching TRBD2 (6 bases). Trimming shortened V by 5 bases and J by 5 bases, and 15 bases separated the two germline ends. CDR3 length: 15 residues. Per the germline V gene, CDR1 is MNHEY and CDR2 is SVGAGI. The CDR3 DNA is TGTGCCAGCAGTAGAGGGCGGGAAGGAACCGGGGAGCTGTTTTTT. Translation gives CASSRGREGTGELFF.

V and J are TRBV18 and TRBJ2-5; no definite D call. The CDR3 is 13 residues long. Germline V gene lookup returns CDR1 KGHSH and CDR2 LQKENI. Trimming left V 3 bases short and J 4 bases short, with 9 bases between. CDR3 protein: CASSPGVGETQYF. CDR3 DNA: TGTGCCAGCTCACCCGGAGTTGGAGAGACCCAGTACTTC.

In its sample, this clone was seen once. This chain links TRBV11-2 with TRBJ2-4; D ambiguous. The germline V gene encodes CDR1 SGHAT and CDR2 FQNNGV. This CDR3 region has 14 residues. Trimming cost V 7 bases and J 4 bases, with 14 bases left between them. The CDR3 sequence: CASTPTLGKNIQYF. The CDR3, as DNA: TGTGCCAGCACCCCAACCCTCGGGAAAAACATTCAGTACTTC.

The rearrangement joins TRBV11-1 to TRBJ2-3; 9 bases fit TRBD1. Trimming cost V 2 bases and J 2 bases; bases outside gene matches: 8. The CDR3 consists of 17 residues. The germline gives CDR1 SGHAT, CDR2 FQDESV (reference sequence). CDR3 sequence (DNA): TGTGCCAGCAGCTTAAGGCGACGACAGGGGGTCACAGATACGCAGTATTTT. This encodes CASSLRRRQGVTDTQYF.

J is TRBJ2-2 and V is TRBV7-3; D is unresolved. CDR3 length equals 14 residues. Trimming left V 5 bases short and J 7 bases short, with 14 bases between. CDR1 SGHTA and CDR2 FQGTGA come from the germline V gene. The CDR3 region is CASSPRWPLGELFF. As DNA, the CDR3 is TGTGCCAGCAGCCCTAGGTGGCCCCTCGGGGAGCTGTTTTTT.

The gene calls are TRBV5-1 and TRBJ2-5; 8 positions match TRBD2. Germline CDR1 is SGHRS and CDR2 is YFSETQ. Germline trimming cut 4 bases from V and 2 bases from J; bases unmatched to any gene: 7. The CDR3 extends over 15 amino acids. CDR3 amino acids: CASSKPSGPQETQYF. The CDR3 region has the DNA TGCGCCAGCAGCAAGCCTAGCGGGCCACAAGAGACCCAGTACTTC.

The rearrangement uses TRBV5-4 and TRBJ2-1; 10 bases are a match to TRBD2. V lost 2 bases to trimming and J lost 4 bases; unmatched junction nucleotides: 3. Per germline, CDR1 SGHNT and CDR2 YYREEE (reference sequence). The CDR3 loop spans 15 amino acids. CDR3 nucleotides: TGTGCCAGCAGCTTTTGGACTAGCGGTTACAATGAGCAGTTCTTC. As protein: CASSFWTSGYNEQFF.

This clone was seen only once. The chain has TRBV6-1 and TRBJ1-4; 11 bases agree with TRBD1. This CDR3 contains 17 residues. Germline V gene lookup returns CDR1 MNHNS and CDR2 SASEGT. V dropped 1 base and J dropped 11; count of bases not matched to a gene: 12. Here the CDR3 reads CASSEGTGGGRVRKLFF. The DNA for the CDR3 is TGTGCCAGCAGTGAAGGGACAGGGGGCGGCCGGGTGCGGAAACTGTTTTTT.

The chain has TRBV7-2 and TRBJ1-1; no clear D. CDR1 SGHTA and CDR2 FQGNSA come from the germline V gene. Trimming pared 1 base from V and 4 bases from J, leaving 10 bases between. The CDR3 sequence is 14 residues long. The CDR3 protein is CASSLEGGSTEAFF. The DNA of the CDR3 is TGTGCCAGCAGCTTAGAGGGAGGTAGCACTGAAGCTTTCTTT.

V gene TRBV14 combines with J gene TRBJ1-3; the match to TRBD1 covers 8 bases. The CDR3 sequence is 15 residues long. Germline V lookup: CDR1 SGHDN, CDR2 FVKESK. The V and J ends lost 6 bases and 4 bases, in that order; junction bases with no gene match: 8. The DNA for the CDR3 is TGTGCCAGCAGAGAGACAGGGGTCTCAGGAAACACCATATATTTT. This codes for CASRETGVSGNTIYF.

The rearrangement links TRBV19 to TRBJ2-1; TRBD2 is a possible D gene (6 bases). In germline, CDR1 is LNHDA, CDR2 SQIVND (reference sequence). The CDR3 totals 15 residues. V was clipped by 6 bases and J by 4 bases, with 16 bases between them. The CDR3 is CASRSLLASYNEQFF. CDR3 in DNA: TGTGCCAGTAGGTCGTTGCTAGCGTCTTACAATGAGCAGTTCTTC. Variable domain in full (rest from reference TRBV19 and TRBJ2-1): DGGITQSPKYLFRKEGQNVTLSCEQNLNHDAMYWYRQDPGQGLRLIYYSQIVNDFQKGDIAEGYSVSREKKESFPLTVTSAQKNPTAFYLCASRSLLASYNEQFFGPGTRLTVL.